Listed below are T cell receptor beta chains from one sample, sequenced in a study of siplizumab effects on memory and regulatory T cells. Some clones are missing from TCRdb's copy, which holds only in-frame ones; the method was immunoSEQ multiplex PCR. The data show roughly 56,000 clones, over 85% seen once. Sequenced: CD8+ T cells sorted from blood. These receptors were collected from a human donor in good health. The CDR3 runs from the conserved cysteine through the conserved F or W. A D gene is named only where the DNA matches it firmly. Where a row states a size, it is once, few, many or the class of an expanded clone; other rows omit it.

d_call j_call clone_size v_call cdr3_nt cdr3_aa
. TRBJ2-3 once TRBV9 TGTGCCAGCAGCGAAACGCCTTTGGATACGCAGTATTTT CASSETPLDTQYF
TRBD2 TRBJ2-7 . TRBV19 TGTGCCAGTAGTATAGGGATCGGGACTAGCGGTTACGAGCAGTACTTC CASSIGIGTSGYEQYF
. TRBJ2-7 . TRBV6-5 TGTGCCAGCAGTGCAACTAGGCTCTACGAGCAGTACTTC CASSATRLYEQYF
TRBD1 TRBJ2-7 . TRBV4-2 TGTGCCAGCAGCCTCCAGGGGGTGGGACAGGGGCAGTGGGAGCAGTACTTC CASSLQGVGQGQWEQYF
. TRBJ1-2 . TRBV15 TGTGCCACCAGCAGAGAGTTGGGGGGCCGGGTTGGCTACACCTTC CATSRELGGRVGYTF
. TRBJ1-2 . TRBV9 TGTGCCAGCAGCAGGGGTGAGGGCTACACCTTC CASSRGEGYTF
TRBD2 TRBJ2-1 . TRBV27 TGTGCCAGCAGTCTCCCCGGGCGAGCGGGAGAGCAGTTCTTC CASSLPGRAGEQFF
. TRBJ2-1 . TRBV19 TGTGCCAGTAGTATCCCCACGCTGTACAATGAGCAGTTCTTC CASSIPTLYNEQFF
TRBD2 TRBJ2-3 . TRBV7-8 TGTGCCAGCAGCGGACTAGGGGGCACAGATACGCAGTATTTT CASSGLGGTDTQYF
. TRBJ2-1 . TRBV2 TGTGCCAGCAGTGATGACGGGGGCAATGAGCAGTTCTTC CASSDDGGNEQFF
TRBD2 TRBJ2-2 . TRBV9 TGTGCCAGCAGCGTAGCCCTACTAGCGGGATTCGATACCGGGGAGCTGTTTTTT CASSVALLAGFDTGELFF
TRBD2 TRBJ2-1 . TRBV7-6 TGTGCCAGCAGCTCACTCACTAGACTAGCAAAGTTTAGCAATGAGCAGTTCTTC CASSSLTRLAKFSNEQFF
. TRBJ2-3 . TRBV2 TGTGCCAGCAGCCTCCGGGACGTCAAGGGGATGCAGTATTTT CASSLRDVKGMQYF
. TRBJ1-1 . TRBV6-5 TGTGCCAGCAGTTACTCATGGGCGGGCCCAGCTTTCTTT CASSYSWAGPAFF
. TRBJ2-1 . TRBV16 TGTGCCAGCAGCCAAGGACAGTTTTACAATGAGCAGTTCTTC CASSQGQFYNEQFF
TRBD2 TRBJ2-7 . TRBV4-3 TGCGCCAGCAGCCAAGGGGCAATCGGTAGCGGGAGCTCCTACGAGCAGTACTTC CASSQGAIGSGSSYEQYF
. TRBJ1-1 . TRBV27 TGTGCCAGCAGTTTATCGGCCTACACTGAAGCTTTCTTT CASSLSAYTEAFF
. TRBJ2-2 once TRBV15 TGTGCCACCAGCAGAGATGAGATGCCCGGGGAGCTGTTTTTT CATSRDEMPGELFF
. TRBJ1-3 . TRBV9 TGTGCCAGCAGCGTAGACGGAGGAAACACCATATATTTT CASSVDGGNTIYF
. TRBJ1-1 . TRBV28 TGTGCCAGCAGTTTAGGAGGGGTAAACACTGAAGCTTTCTTT CASSLGGVNTEAFF
TRBD2 TRBJ2-7 . TRBV7-9 TGTGCCAGCAGCTCACCTACGGTACTAGCGGGAGCCTACGAGCAGTACTTC CASSSPTVLAGAYEQYF
. TRBJ2-1 . TRBV28 TGTGCCAGCAGTAAACCCCTAGCGCACTTATACAATGAGCAGTTCTTC CASSKPLAHLYNEQFF